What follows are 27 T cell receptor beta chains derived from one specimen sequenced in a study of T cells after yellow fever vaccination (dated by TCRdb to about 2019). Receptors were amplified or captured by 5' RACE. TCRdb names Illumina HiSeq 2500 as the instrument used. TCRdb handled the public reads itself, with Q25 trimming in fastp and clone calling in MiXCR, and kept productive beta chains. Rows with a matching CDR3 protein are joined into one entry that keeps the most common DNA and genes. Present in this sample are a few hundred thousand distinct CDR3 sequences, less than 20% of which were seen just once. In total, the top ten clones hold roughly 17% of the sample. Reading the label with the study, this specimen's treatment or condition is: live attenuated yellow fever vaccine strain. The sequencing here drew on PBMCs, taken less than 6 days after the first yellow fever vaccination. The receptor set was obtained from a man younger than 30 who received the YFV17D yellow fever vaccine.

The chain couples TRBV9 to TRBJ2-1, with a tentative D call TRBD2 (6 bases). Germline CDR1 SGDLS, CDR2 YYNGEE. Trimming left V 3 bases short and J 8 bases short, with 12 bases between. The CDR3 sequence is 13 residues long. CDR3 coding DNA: TGTGCCAGCAGCGCAACTAGCAGGGATGAGCAGTTCTTC. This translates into CASSATSRDEQFF.

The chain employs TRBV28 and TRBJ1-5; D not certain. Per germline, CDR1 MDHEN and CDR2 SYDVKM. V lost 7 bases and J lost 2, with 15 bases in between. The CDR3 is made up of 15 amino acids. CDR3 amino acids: CASMTVSFGNQPQHF. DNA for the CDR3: TGTGCCAGCATGACCGTCAGTTTCGGCAATCAGCCCCAGCATTTT. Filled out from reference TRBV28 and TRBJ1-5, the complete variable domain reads DVKVTQSSRYLVKRTGEKVFLECVQDMDHENMFWYRQDPGLGLRLIYFSYDVKMKEKGDIPEGYSVSREKKERFSLILESASTNQTSMYLCASMTVSFGNQPQHFGDGTRLSIL.

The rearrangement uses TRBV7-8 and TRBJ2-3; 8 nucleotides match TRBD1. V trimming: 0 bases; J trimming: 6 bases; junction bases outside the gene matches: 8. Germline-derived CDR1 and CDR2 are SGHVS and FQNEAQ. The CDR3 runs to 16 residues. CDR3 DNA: TGTGCCAGCAGCTTAGCGTCGGACAGGGTGAGGGATACGCAGTATTTT. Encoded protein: CASSLASDRVRDTQYF.

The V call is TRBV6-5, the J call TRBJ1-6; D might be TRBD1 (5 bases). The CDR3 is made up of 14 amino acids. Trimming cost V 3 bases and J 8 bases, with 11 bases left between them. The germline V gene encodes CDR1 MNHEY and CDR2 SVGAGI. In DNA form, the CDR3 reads TGTGCCAGCAGTTATCGCGGGGACTATTCACCCCTCCACTTT. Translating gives CASSYRGDYSPLHF.

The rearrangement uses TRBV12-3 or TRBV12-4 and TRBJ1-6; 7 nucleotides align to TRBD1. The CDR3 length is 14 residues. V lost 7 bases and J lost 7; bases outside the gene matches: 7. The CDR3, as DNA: TGTGCCAGCACCCTGACAGGGCGGAATTCACCCCTCCACTTT. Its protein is CASTLTGRNSPLHF.

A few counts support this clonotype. The CDR3 loop is CASSPLGANYEQYV. The DNA of the CDR3 is TGTGCCAGCAGTCCCCTCGGCGCGAACTACGAGCAGTACGTC. The rearrangement joins TRBV28 to TRBJ2-7, with unresolved D. Trimming shortened V by 5 bases and J by 3 bases, and 14 bases separated the two germline ends. The germline V gene has CDR1 MDHEN and CDR2 SYDVKM. The CDR3 covers 14 residues.

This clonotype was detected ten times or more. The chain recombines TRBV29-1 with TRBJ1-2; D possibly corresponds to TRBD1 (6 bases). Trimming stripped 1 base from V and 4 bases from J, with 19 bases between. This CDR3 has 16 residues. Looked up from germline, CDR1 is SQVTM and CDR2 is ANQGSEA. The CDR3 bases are TGCAGCGTTGAAGGGGACATACGGGCTCCCCGCTATGGCTACACCTTC. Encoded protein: CSVEGDIRAPRYGYTF.

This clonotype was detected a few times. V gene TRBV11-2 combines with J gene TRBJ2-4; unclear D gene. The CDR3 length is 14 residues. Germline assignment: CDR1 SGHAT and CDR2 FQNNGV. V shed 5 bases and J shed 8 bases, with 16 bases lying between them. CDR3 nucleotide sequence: TGTGCCAGCAGCCCTGGGCAGGCCTCGGACATTCAGTACTTC. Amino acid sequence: CASSPGQASDIQYF.

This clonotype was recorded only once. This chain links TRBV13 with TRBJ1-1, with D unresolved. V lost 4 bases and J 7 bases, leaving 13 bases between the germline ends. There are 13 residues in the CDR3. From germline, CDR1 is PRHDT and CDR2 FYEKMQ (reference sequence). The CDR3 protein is CASSSPDLIEAFF. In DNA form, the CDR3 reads TGTGCCAGCAGCTCCCCCGATTTGATTGAAGCTTTCTTT.

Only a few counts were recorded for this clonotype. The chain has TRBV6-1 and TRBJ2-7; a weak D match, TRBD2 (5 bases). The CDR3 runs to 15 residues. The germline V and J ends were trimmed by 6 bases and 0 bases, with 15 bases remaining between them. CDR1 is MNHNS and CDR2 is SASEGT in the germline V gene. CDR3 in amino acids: CASSNDLGSSYEQYF. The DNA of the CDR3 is TGTGCCAGCAGCAACGACTTGGGGAGCTCCTACGAGCAGTACTTC.

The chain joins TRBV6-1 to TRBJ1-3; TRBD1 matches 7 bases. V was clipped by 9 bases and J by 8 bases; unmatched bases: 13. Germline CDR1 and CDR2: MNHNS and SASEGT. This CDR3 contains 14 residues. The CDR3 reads CASAPDRMGYTIYF. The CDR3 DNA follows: TGTGCCAGTGCACCGGACAGGATGGGGTACACCATATATTTT.

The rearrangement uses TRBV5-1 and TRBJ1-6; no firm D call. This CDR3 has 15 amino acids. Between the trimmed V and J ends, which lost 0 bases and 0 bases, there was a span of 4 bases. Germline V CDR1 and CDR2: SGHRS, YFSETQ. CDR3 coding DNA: TGCGCCAGCAGCTTGGAGAGCTCCTATAATTCACCCCTCCACTTT. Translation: CASSLESSYNSPLHF.

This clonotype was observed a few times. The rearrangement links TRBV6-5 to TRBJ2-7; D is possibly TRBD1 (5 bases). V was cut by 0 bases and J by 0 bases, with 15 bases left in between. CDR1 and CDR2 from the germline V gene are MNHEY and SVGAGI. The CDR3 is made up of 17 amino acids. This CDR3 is CASSYSQGETYSYEQYF. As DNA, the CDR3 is TGTGCCAGCAGTTACTCCCAGGGCGAGACATACTCCTACGAGCAGTACTTC.

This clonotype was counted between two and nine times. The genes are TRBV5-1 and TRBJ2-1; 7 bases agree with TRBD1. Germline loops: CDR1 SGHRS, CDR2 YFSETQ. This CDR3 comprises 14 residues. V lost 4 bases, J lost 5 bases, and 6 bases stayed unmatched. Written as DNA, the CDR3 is TGCGCCAGCAGCCAGATGGGACAGAACAATGAGCAGTTCTTC. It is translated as CASSQMGQNNEQFF.

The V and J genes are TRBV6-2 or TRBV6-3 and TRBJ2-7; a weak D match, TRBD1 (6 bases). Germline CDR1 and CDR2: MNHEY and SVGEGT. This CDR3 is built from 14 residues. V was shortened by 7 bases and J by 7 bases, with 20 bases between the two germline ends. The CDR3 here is CASTKGQGHGEQYF. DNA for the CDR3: TGTGCCAGCACCAAGGGGCAGGGACATGGTGAGCAGTACTTC.

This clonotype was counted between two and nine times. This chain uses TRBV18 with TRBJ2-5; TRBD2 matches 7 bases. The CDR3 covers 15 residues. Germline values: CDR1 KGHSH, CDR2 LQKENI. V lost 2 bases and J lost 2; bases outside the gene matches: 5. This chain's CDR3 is CASSPFAGEQETQYF. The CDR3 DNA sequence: TGTGCCAGCTCACCATTCGCGGGGGAACAAGAGACCCAGTACTTC.

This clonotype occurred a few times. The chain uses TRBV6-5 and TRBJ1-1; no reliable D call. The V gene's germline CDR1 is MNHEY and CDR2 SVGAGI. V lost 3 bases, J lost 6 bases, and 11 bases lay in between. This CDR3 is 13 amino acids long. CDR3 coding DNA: TGTGCCAGCAGTTATGGGCCGTATTCTGAAGCTTTCTTT. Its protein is CASSYGPYSEAFF.

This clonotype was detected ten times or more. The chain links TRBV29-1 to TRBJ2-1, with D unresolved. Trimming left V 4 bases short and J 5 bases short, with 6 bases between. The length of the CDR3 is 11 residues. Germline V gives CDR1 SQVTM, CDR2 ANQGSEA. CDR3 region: CSVVENNEQFF. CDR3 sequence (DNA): TGCAGCGTTGTGGAGAACAATGAGCAGTTCTTC.

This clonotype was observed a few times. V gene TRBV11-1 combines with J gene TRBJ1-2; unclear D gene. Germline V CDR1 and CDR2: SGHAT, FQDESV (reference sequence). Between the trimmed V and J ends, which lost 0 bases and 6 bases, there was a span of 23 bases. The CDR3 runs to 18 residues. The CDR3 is CASSLAFSEYLTRNGYTF. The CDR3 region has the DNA TGTGCCAGCAGCTTAGCGTTCTCAGAGTACCTAACGAGGAATGGCTACACCTTC.

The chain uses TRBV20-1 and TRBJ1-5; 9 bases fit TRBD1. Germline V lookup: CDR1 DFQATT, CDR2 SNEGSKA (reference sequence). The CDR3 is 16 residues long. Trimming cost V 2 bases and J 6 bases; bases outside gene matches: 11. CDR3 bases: TGCAGTGCTAGAACCCCGGGGACAGGGCTGGTTCAGCCCCAGCATTTT. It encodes CSARTPGTGLVQPQHF.

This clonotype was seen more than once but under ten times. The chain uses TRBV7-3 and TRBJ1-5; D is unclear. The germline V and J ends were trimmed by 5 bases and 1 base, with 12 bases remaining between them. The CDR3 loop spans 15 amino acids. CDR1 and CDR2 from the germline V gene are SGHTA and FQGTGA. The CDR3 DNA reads TGTGCCAGCAGCCCGGAGGGCCAGAGCAATCAGCCCCAGCATTTT. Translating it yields CASSPEGQSNQPQHF.

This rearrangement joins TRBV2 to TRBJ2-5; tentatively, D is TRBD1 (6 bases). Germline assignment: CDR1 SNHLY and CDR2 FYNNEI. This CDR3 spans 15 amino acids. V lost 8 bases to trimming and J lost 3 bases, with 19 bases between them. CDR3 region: CASSLRGTLKETQYF. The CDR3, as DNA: TGTGCCAGCTCGCTCAGGGGAACCTTGAAAGAGACCCAGTACTTC.

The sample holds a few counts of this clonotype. CDR3 residues: CASSPPNEKLFF. The CDR3 region has the DNA TGTGCCAGCAGTCCCCCGAATGAAAAACTGTTTTTT. V is TRBV7-2 and J is TRBJ1-4; D is ambiguous. Germline values: CDR1 SGHTA, CDR2 FQGNSA. The CDR3 sequence is 12 residues long. The V gene lost 6 bases and the J gene lost 5 bases, with 7 bases spanning the gap.

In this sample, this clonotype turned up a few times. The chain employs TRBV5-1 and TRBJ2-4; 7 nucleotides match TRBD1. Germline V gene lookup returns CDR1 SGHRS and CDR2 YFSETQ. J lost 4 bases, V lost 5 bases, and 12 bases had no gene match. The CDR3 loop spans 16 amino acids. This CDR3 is CASSSNRGLTKNIQYF. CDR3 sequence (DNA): TGCGCCAGCAGTTCAAACAGGGGATTAACGAAAAACATTCAGTACTTC.

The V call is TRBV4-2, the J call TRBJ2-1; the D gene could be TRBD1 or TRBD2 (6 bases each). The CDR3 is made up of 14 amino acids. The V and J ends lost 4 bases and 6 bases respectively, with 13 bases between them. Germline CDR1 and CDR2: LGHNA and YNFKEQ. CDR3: CASSRGANSNEQFF. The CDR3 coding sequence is TGTGCCAGCAGCCGGGGGGCCAACTCCAATGAGCAGTTCTTC.

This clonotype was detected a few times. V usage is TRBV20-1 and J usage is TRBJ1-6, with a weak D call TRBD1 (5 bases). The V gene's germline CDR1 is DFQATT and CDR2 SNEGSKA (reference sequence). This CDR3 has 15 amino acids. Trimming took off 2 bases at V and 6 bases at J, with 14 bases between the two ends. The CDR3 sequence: CSARSPGTGNSPLHF. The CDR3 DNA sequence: TGCAGTGCTAGAAGTCCAGGGACGGGTAATTCACCCCTCCACTTT.

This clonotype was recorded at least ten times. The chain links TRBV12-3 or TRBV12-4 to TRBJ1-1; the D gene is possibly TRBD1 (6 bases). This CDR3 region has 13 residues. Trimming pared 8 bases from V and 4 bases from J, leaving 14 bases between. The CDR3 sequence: CASRGGRGTEAFF. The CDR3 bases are TGTGCCAGCCGGGGGGGGCGAGGCACTGAAGCTTTCTTT.